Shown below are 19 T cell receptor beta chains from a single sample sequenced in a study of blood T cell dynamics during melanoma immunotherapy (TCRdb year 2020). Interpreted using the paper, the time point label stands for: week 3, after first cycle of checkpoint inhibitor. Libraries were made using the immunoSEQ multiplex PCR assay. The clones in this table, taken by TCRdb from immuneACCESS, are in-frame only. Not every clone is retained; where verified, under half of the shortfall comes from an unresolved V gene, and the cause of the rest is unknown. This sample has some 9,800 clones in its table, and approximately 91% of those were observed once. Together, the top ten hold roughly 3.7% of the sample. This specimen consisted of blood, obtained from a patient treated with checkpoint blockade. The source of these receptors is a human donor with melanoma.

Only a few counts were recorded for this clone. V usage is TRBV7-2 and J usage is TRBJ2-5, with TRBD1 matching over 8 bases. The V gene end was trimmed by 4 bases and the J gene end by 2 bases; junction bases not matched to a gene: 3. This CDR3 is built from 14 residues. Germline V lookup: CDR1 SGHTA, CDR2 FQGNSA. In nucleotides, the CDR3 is TGTGCCAGCAGCTCTGACAGGGGTCAAGAGACCCAGTACTTC. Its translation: CASSSDRGQETQYF. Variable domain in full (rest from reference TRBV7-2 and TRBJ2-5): GAGVSQSPSNKVTEKGKDVELRCDPISGHTALYWYRQSLGQGLEFLIYFQGNSAPDKSGLPSDRFSAERTGGSVSTLTIQRTQQEDSAVYLCASSSDRGQETQYFGPGTRLLVL.

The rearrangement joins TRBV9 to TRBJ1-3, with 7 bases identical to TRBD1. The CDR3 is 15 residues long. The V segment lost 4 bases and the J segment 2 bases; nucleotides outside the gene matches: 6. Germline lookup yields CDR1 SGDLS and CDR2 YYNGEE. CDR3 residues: CASSPSGTAGNTIYF. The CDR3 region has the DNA TGTGCCAGCAGCCCCAGTGGGACAGCTGGAAACACCATATATTTT.

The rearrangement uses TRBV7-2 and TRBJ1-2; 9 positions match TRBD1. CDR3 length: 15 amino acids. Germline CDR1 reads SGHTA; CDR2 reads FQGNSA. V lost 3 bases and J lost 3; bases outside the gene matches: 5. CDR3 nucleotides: TGTGCCAGCAGCTTGGGGGGACAGGGCGACTATGGCTACACCTTC. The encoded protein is CASSLGGQGDYGYTF.

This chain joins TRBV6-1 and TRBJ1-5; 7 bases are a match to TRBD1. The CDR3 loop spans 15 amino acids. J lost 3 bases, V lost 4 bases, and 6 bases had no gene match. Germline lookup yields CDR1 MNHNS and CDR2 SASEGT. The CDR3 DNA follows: TGTGCCAGCAGTGTTCAAAAGGGGGCCAATCAGCCCCAGCATTTT. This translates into CASSVQKGANQPQHF.

The CDR3 DNA reads as TGTGCCAGCAGTTTTTCGGGGACAGGGAATGAAAAACTGTTTTTT. Amino acid sequence: CASSFSGTGNEKLFF. The rearrangement joins TRBV28 to TRBJ1-4, with 9 positions matching TRBD1. J gave up 5 bases and V 3 bases, and 4 bases lay outside the gene matches. The germline CDR1 and CDR2 sequences are MDHEN and SYDVKM. CDR3 length equals 15 residues.

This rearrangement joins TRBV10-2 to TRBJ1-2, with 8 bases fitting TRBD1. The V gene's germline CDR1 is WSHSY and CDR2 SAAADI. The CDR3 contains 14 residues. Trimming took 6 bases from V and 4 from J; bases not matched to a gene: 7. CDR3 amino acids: CASSSGTGRYGYTF. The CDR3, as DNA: TGCGCCAGCAGCTCCGGGACAGGTCGCTATGGCTACACCTTC.

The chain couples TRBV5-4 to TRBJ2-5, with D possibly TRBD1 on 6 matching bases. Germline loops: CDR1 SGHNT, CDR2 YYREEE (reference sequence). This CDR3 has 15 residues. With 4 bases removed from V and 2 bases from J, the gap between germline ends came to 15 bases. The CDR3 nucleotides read TGTGCCAGCAGCAACGACGACAGGCTTCAAGAGACCCAGTACTTC. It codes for CASSNDDRLQETQYF. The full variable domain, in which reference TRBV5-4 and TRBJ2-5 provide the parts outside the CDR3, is ETGVTQSPTHLIKTRGQQVTLRCSSQSGHNTVSWYQQALGQGPQFIFQYYREEENGRGNFPPRFSGLQFPNYSSELNVNALELDDSALYLCASSNDDRLQETQYFGPGTRLLVL.

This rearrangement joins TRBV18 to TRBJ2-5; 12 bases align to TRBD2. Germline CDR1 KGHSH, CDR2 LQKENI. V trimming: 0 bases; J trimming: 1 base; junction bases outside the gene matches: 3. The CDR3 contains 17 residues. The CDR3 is CASSPPGLAGIQETQYF. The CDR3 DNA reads TGTGCCAGCTCACCACCGGGACTAGCGGGCATCCAAGAGACCCAGTACTTC.

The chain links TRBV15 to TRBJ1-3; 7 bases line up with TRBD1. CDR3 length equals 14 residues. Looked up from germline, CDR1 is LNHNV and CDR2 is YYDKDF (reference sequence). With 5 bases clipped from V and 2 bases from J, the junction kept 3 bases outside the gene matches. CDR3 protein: CATSEGTAGNTIYF. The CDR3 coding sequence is TGTGCCACCAGCGAAGGGACAGCTGGAAACACCATATATTTT.

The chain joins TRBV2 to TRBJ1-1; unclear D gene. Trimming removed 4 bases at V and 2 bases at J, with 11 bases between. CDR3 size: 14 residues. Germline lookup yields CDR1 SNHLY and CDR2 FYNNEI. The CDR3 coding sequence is TGTGCCAGCAGTGTGTTAAGGGAAAACACTGAAGCTTTCTTT. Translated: CASSVLRENTEAFF.

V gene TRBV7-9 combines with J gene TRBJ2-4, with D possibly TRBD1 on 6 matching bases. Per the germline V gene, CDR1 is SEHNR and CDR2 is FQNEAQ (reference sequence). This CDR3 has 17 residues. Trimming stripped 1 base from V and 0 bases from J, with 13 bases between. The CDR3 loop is CASSLVGADLAKNIQYF. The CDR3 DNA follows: TGTGCCAGCAGCTTAGTGGGGGCAGATCTAGCCAAAAACATTCAGTACTTC. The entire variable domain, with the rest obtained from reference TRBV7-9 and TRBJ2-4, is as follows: DTGVSQNPRHKITKRGQNVTFRCDPISEHNRLYWYRQTLGQGPEFLTYFQNEAQLEKSRLLSDRFSAERPKGSFSTLEIQRTEQGDSAMYLCASSLVGADLAKNIQYFGAGTRLSVL.

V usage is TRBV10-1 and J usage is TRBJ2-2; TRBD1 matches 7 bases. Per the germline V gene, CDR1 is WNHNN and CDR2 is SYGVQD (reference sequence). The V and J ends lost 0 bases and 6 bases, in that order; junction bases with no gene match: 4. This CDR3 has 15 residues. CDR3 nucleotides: TGCGCCAGCAGTGAGTCGTGGCAGGGGGCCGGGGAGCTGTTTTTT. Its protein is CASSESWQGAGELFF.

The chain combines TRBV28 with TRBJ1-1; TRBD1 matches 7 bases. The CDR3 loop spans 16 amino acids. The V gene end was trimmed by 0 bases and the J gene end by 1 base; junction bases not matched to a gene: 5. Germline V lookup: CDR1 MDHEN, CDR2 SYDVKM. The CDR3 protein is CASSLWGRTGNTEAFF. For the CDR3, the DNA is TGTGCCAGCAGTTTATGGGGGAGGACAGGGAACACTGAAGCTTTCTTT.

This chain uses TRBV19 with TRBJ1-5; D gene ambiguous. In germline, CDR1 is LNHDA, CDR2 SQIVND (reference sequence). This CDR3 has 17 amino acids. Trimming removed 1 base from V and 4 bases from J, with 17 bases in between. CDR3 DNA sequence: TGTGCCAGTAGTATAGTTTCGGTTGGCGGGGAGAATCAGCCCCAGCATTTT. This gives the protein CASSIVSVGGENQPQHF.

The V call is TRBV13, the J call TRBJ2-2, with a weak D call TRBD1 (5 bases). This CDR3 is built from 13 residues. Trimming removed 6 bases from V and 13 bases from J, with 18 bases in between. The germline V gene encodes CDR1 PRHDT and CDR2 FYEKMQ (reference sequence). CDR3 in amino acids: CASRPTGSPGLFF. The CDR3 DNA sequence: TGTGCCAGCAGACCTACAGGTAGCCCCGGGCTGTTTTTT.

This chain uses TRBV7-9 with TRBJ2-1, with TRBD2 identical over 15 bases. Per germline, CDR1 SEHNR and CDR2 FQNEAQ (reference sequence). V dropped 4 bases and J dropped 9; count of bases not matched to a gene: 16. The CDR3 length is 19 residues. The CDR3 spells CASSSTNLTGTSGRSEQFF. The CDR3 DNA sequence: TGTGCCAGCAGCTCTACTAACCTTACCGGGACTAGCGGGAGGAGTGAGCAGTTCTTC.

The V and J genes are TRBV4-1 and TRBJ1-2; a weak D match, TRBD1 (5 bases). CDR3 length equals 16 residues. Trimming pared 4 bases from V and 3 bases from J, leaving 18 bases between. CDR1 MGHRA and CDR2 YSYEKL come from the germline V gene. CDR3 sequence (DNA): TGCGCCAGCAGCCGGGGGAGAGGGGTACAGGACTATGGCTACACCTTC. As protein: CASSRGRGVQDYGYTF.

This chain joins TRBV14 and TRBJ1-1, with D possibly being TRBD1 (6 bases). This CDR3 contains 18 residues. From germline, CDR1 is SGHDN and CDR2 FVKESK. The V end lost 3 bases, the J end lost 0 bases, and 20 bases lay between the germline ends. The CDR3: CASSQGFPDSLMNTEAFF. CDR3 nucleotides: TGTGCCAGCAGCCAGGGTTTCCCGGACAGTCTAATGAACACTGAAGCTTTCTTT. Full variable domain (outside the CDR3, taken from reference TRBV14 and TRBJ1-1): EAGVTQFPSHSVIEKGQTVTLRCDPISGHDNLYWYRRVMGKEIKFLLHFVKESKQDESGMPNNRFLAERTGGTYSTLKVQPAELEDSGVYFCASSQGFPDSLMNTEAFFGQGTRLTVV.

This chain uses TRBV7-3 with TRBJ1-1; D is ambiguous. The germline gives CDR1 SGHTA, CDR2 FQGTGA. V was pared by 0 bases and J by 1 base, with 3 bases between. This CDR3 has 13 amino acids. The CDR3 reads CASSLTGNTEAFF. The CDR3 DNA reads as TGTGCCAGCAGCTTAACAGGGAACACTGAAGCTTTCTTT.